The sequence of this TCR beta chain was determined in a study of shared clonotypes between healthy human individuals. Profiled with immunoSEQ multiplex PCR; TCRdb holds only in-frame clones, not every one. The sample records about 2.3 million clones, more than 85% being singletons. Donors comprised only Caucasian adults living in Nashville, Tennessee. V was cut by 4 bases and J by 4 bases, with 14 bases left in between. This CDR3 has 14 residues. CDR1 and CDR2 (germline): SQVTM, ANQGSEA. The specimen was naive CD4+ T cells from PBMCs. Described subset: CD45RA+ positively selected. This chain joins TRBV29-1 and TRBJ2-1, with D perhaps matching TRBD1 (6 bases). The origin of this receptor is a young man in good health. Some clones in this sample may be carry-over from other donors' samples. The CDR3 protein is CSVGRTALYNEQFF. CDR3 nucleotides: TGCAGCGTTGGTCGGACAGCCCTTTACAATGAGCAGTTCTTC.